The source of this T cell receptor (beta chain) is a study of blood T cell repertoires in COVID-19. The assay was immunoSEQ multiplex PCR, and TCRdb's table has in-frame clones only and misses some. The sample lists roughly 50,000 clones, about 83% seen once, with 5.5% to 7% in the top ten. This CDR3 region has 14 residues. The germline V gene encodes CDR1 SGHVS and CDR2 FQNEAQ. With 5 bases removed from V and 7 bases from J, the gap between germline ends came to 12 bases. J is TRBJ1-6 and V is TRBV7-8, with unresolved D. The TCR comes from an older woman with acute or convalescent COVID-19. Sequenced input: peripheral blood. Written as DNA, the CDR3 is TGTGCCAGCAGCGGCCGGGAAAGAAATTCACCCCTCCACTTT. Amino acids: CASSGRERNSPLHF.